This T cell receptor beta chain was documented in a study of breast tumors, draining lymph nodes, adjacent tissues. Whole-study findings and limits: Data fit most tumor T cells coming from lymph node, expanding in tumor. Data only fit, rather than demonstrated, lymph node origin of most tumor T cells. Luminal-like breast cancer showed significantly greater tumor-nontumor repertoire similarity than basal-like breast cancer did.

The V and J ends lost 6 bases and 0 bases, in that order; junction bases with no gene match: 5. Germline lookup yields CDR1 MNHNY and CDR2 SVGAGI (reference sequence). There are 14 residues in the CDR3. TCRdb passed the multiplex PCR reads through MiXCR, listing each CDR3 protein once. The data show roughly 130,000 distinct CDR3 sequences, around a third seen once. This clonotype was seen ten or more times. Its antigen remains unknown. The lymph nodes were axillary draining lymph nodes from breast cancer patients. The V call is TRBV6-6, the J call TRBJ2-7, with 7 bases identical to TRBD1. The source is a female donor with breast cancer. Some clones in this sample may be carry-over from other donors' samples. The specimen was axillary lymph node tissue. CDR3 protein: CASRPGQNSYEQYF. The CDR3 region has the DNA TGTGCCAGCAGGCCGGGACAGAACTCCTACGAGCAGTACTTC.